This T cell receptor beta chain was observed in a study of T-cell reconstitution after alpha-beta-depleted transplantation in children. Study-level findings and limits: It was newly produced T cells that mostly accounted for T-cell counts and diversity one year after transplant. Some patients owed their high day-60 TCRbeta diversity to surviving recipient T cells and thymic progenitors. Approximately two months post-transplant, alpha-beta T cells reportedly originated from several hundred expanded graft clones.

This clonotype occurred a few times. The antigen is undetermined. At one end, the junction sequence differs from germline, possibly due to a read error. It was with unique molecular identifiers that the TCRbeta library was prepared. Each CDR3 protein is one row after TCRdb ran MiXCR on the PCR reads. This sample has about 830,000 distinct CDR3 sequences; less than 20% occur once, and the top ten carry about 4.6%. CDR3 length: 16 amino acids. In germline, CDR1 is SGHTA, CDR2 FQGTGA. This TCR was sampled from a male patient aged 10 to 17 who had a stem cell transplant for acute lymphoblastic leukemia, so the T cells may come from the graft donor. Here the sequenced sample was PBMCs, mostly from graft donor cells, taken 360 days after TCRalphabeta/CD19-depleted stem cell transplant. The gene calls are TRBV7-3 and TRBJ2-3; 8 nucleotides agree with TRBD2. CDR3 residues: CASSPGGTRFTVTQYF. The CDR3 region has the DNA TGTGCCAGCAGCCCTGGGGGGACTAGGTTCACAGTTACGCAGTATTTT.